This T cell receptor beta chain is from a study of T cells in Graves' hyperthyroidism and ophthalmopathy. On this clonotype itself: This CDR3 fails to terminate in the conserved phenylalanine or tryptophan, so it likely reflects a read error.

In germline, CDR1 is MNHEY, CDR2 SVGAGI. Trimming cost V 2 bases and J 5 bases; bases outside gene matches: 9. The CDR3 is 16 amino acids. It was RNA transcripts that yielded the amplified TCR beta CDR3 regions. In the first-round RT-PCR of the TCR CDR3, the HTBI primer set was used. TCRdb ran MiXCR on the multiplex PCR reads and lists one entry per CDR3 protein. Seen here are roughly 380,000 distinct CDR3 sequences, 15% to 20% observed once, and the top ten hold 15%. Ophthalmopathy patients had moderate-to-severe active disease, CAS ≥3, NOSPECS ≥4, and disease duration under 3 months. This TCR was sampled from a middle-aged woman with Graves' ophthalmopathy. This chain joins TRBV6-5 and TRBJ1-1, with TRBD1 identical over 9 bases. Specimen: blood. The CDR3: CASSYGGTGRRTEAFI. The CDR3 nucleotides are TGTGCCAGCAGTTACGGAGGGACAGGGCGACGAACTGAAGCTTTCATT.